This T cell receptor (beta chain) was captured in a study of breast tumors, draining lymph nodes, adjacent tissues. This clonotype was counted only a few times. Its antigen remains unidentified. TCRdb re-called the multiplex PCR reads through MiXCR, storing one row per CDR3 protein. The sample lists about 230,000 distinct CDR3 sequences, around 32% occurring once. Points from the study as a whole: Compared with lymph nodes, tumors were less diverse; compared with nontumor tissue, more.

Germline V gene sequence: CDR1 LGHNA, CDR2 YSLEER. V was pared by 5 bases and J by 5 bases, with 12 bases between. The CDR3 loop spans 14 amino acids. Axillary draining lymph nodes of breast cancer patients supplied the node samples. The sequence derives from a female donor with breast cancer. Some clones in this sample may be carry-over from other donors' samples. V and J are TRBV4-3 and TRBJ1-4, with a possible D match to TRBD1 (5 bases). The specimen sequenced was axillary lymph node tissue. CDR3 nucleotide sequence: TGCGCCAGCAGCTACCTCGGGGGGAATGAAAAACTGTTTTTT. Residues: CASSYLGGNEKLFF.